Given below is one T cell receptor beta chain in context. The data were taken from a study of blood T cell repertoires in COVID-19. About the study: Spain, Italy and the United States supplied samples that represented acute and convalescent COVID-19. T cells, B-cell-depleted T cells, or PBMCs provided the cDNA or gDNA that served as material.

The CDR3 consists of 13 residues. Losses at the gene ends were 4 bases for V and 4 bases for J; bases not matched to a gene: 1. Germline loops: CDR1 MNHEY, CDR2 SVGAGI. Methods used by the authors: Reference gene primer amplification gave nucleated cell count estimates. TCRdb keeps only in-frame clones here, not all; method: immunoSEQ multiplex PCR. The D gene and trimming were derived from the DNA, and the V and J assignments and clone size from that table. Here the sample spans 300,000 to 350,000 clones, about nine tenths being singletons. Enrollment of patients from Seattle took place during active infection, with longitudinal follow-up.

This chain joins TRBV6-5 and TRBJ2-5; 9 bases fit TRBD1. This receptor was taken from a woman in her 70s with COVID-19, enrolled during active disease. The source material was peripheral blood. The CDR3 nucleotides are TGTGCCAGCAGTTGGGGACAGGGAGAGACCCAGTACTTC. It specifies CASSWGQGETQYF.